These T cell receptor beta chains were read from a single sample in a study of T cell changes during pregnancy in multiple sclerosis. Assay used: immunoSEQ multiplex PCR; TCRdb lists only in-frame clones, some missing. The sample consists of tens of thousands of clones, almost 90% of them appearing once. Sequenced material: peripheral blood, taken after pregnancy. The receptor source for this set is a female donor in good health, enrolled as a control in a pregnancy study. The CDR3 runs from the conserved cysteine through the conserved F or W. The D gene is left open where the match is weak.

TRBD1	TRBV5-8	CASSRTGPGNTIYF
TRBD1	TRBV11-3	CASSSPGGEGNTIYF
TRBD2	TRBV2	CASNGGLVAGELFF
.	TRBV27	CASGNRATSNQPQHF
.	TRBV20-1	CSARDRVVEFF
TRBD2	TRBV30	CAWSQMGLAAYNEQFF
TRBD2	TRBV5-1	CASSFRLAGGSETQYF
TRBD2	TRBV29-1	CSVEGASGRARTQYF
.	TRBV30	CAWSLLGGGISFEQYF
.	TRBV4-2	CASSQGPSTDTQYF
TRBD1	TRBV4-3	CASSQDRGTGALNTEAFF
TRBD1	TRBV7-8	CASSLLPTGSSYNEQFF
TRBD1	TRBV4-3	CASSQEPYQDRVMNTEAFF
TRBD1	TRBV6-1	CASSVDRLSSGNTIYF